Below, one T cell receptor beta chain is given with its context. Its antigen is as yet unknown. The sample originates from a study of identical twins. Findings and caveats of the study: Cord blood beta clonotypes present at high abundance carried fewer insertions; no such pattern appeared in memory repertoires.

Germline V gene data show CDR1 as MNHEY and CDR2 as SVGAGI. The ends lost 1 base at V and 6 bases at J; junction bases unmatched: 3. CDR3 length: 15 amino acids. TCRdb passed the 5' RACE reads through MiXCR, listing each CDR3 protein once. The sample has about 660,000 distinct CDR3 sequences, 8.6% seen once. These data also featured in a second study, about yellow fever vaccine responses in identical twins.

This sequence originates from a woman under 30 in good health. Sequenced material: PBMCs. The gene calls are TRBV6-5 and TRBJ2-2, with 9 bases that match TRBD2. For the CDR3, the DNA is TGTGCCAGCAGTTACTTGGCGGGAGGGGCCGGGGAGCTGTTTTTT. It is translated as CASSYLAGGAGELFF.